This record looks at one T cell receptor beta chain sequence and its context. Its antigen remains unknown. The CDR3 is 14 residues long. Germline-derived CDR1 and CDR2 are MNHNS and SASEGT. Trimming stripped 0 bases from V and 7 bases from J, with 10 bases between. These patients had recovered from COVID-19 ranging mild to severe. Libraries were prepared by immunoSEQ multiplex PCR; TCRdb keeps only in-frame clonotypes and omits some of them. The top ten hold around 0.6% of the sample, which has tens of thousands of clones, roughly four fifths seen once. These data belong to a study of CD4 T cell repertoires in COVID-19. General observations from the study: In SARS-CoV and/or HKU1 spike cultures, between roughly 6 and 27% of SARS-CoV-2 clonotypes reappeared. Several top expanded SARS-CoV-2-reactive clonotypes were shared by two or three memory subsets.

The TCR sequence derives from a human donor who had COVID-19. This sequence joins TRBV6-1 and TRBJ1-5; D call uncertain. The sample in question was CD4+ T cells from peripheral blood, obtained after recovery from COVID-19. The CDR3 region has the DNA TGTGCCAGCAGTGAAGCTGGCAGTGACCAGCCCCAGCATTTT. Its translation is CASSEAGSDQPQHF.